These 18 T cell receptor beta chains were sequenced from one sample in a study of T cells in Graves' hyperthyroidism and ophthalmopathy. TCR beta CDR3 sequences were amplified from RNA transcripts. HTBI primers were the set used in a first-round RT-PCR of the TCR CDR3. In TCRdb, the multiplex PCR reads were re-called with MiXCR into one record per CDR3 protein. Of hundreds of thousands of distinct CDR3 sequences listed, around 14% are singletons. The material sequenced was blood. Source of these receptors: a woman under 30 with Graves' hyperthyroidism.

J is TRBJ1-4 and V is TRBV6-6; D might be TRBD1 (5 bases). V lost 0 bases to trimming and J lost 7 bases, with 15 bases between them. This CDR3 region has 16 residues. The V gene's germline CDR1 is MNHNY and CDR2 SVGAGI (reference sequence). CDR3 sequence reads: CASSYSMGQGSEKLFF. DNA for the CDR3: TGTGCCAGCAGTTACTCGATGGGCCAGGGTAGTGAAAAACTGTTTTTT.

The chain has TRBV18 and TRBJ1-6; TRBD1 is a possible D gene (6 bases). Looked up from germline, CDR1 is KGHSH and CDR2 is LQKENI. CDR3 length: 17 residues. V gave up 6 bases and J gave up 4 bases, with 19 bases separating them. The CDR3 DNA reads as TGTGCCAGCTCTCTTTGGGGAGGACAGCCGTATAATTCACCCCTCCACTTT. Translation: CASSLWGGQPYNSPLHF.

This clonotype was seen at least ten times. The genes are TRBV2 and TRBJ1-1; D gene uncertain. The germline V gene has CDR1 SNHLY and CDR2 FYNNEI. V was clipped by 2 bases and J by 1 base, with 11 bases between them. The CDR3 length is 15 residues. The CDR3 bases are TGTGCCAGCAGTGAATTTAGCAGGAGGAACACTGAAGCTTTCTTT. Its protein is CASSEFSRRNTEAFF.

The chain combines TRBV12-3 or TRBV12-4 with TRBJ2-1; TRBD2 matches at 9 bases. The CDR3 length is 17 residues. J gave up 9 bases and V 5 bases, and 17 bases lay outside the gene matches. CDR3 region: CASSPPPLAGRAGEQFF. CDR3 DNA: TGTGCCAGCAGTCCCCCCCCTCTAGCGGGAAGAGCGGGTGAGCAGTTCTTC.

This clonotype was picked up a small number of times. This chain joins TRBV9 and TRBJ1-1; 9 bases are shared with TRBD1. CDR3 length: 14 amino acids. The germline CDR1 and CDR2 sequences are SGDLS and YYNGEE. The V gene end was trimmed by 3 bases and the J gene end by 10 bases; junction bases not matched to a gene: 10. The CDR3 region is CASSANTGGGGAFF. CDR3 nucleotide sequence: TGTGCCAGCAGCGCAAACACAGGGGGCGGTGGAGCTTTCTTT.

This clonotype was picked up a small number of times. V gene TRBV7-3 combines with J gene TRBJ2-5; TRBD2 is a possible D gene (5 bases). The CDR3 is 14 amino acids. Trimming pared 3 bases from V and 5 bases from J, leaving 13 bases between. Germline loops: CDR1 SGHTA, CDR2 FQGTGA. CDR3 nucleotides: TGTGCCAGCAGCTTTAGCGCGACACGGGAGACCCAGTACTTC. It translates to CASSFSATRETQYF.

Many counts were recorded for this clonotype. The chain combines TRBV30 with TRBJ1-2, with D perhaps TRBD1 (6 bases). V was shortened by 1 base and J by 7 bases, with 19 bases between the two germline ends. The CDR3 is made up of 15 amino acids. Germline CDR1 reads GTSNPN; CDR2 reads SVGIG (reference sequence). The CDR3 coding sequence is TGTGCCTGGAGTGCCTACGGGGTCAGAGGGGGTGGCTACACCTTC. It specifies CAWSAYGVRGGGYTF.

The rearrangement links TRBV6-1 to TRBJ1-1; the D is unclear. This CDR3 spans 11 amino acids. V lost 7 bases and J 1 base, leaving 4 bases between the germline ends. Per germline, CDR1 MNHNS and CDR2 SASEGT. The DNA of the CDR3 is TGTGCCAGCAAAGGGAACACTGAAGCTTTCTTT. This sequence encodes CASKGNTEAFF.

The sample holds many counts of this clonotype. The chain joins TRBV20-1 to TRBJ1-1; no clear D. CDR1 and CDR2 (germline): DFQATT, SNEGSKA (reference sequence). The CDR3 totals 12 residues. V was cut by 3 bases and J by 1 base, with 6 bases left in between. The CDR3 nucleotides read TGCAGTGCTAGGAGACAGAACACTGAAGCTTTCTTT. It codes for CSARRQNTEAFF.

This clonotype was detected ten times or more. V gene TRBV3-1 combines with J gene TRBJ1-1; 9 bases map to TRBD1. CDR3 length: 14 amino acids. The germline V gene encodes CDR1 LGHDT and CDR2 YNNKEL (reference sequence). The junction had 5 bases not matched to a gene; V was cut back by 4 bases and J by 5 bases. The chain's CDR3 is CASSPGQGTTEAFF. The CDR3, as DNA: TGTGCCAGCAGCCCGGGACAGGGAACTACTGAAGCTTTCTTT.

There are many counts of this clonotype. This chain links TRBV20-1 with TRBJ1-5; the D gene is possibly TRBD1 (5 bases). The V gene lost 3 bases and the J gene lost 5 bases, with 11 bases spanning the gap. CDR1 is DFQATT and CDR2 is SNEGSKA in the germline V gene (reference sequence). The CDR3 runs 13 residues. CDR3 sequence reads: CSASRGSYQPQHF. CDR3 coding DNA: TGCAGTGCTAGCCGGGGGTCTTATCAGCCCCAGCATTTT.

Many counts were recorded for this clonotype. This sequence joins TRBV2 and TRBJ2-3, with 10 bases identical to TRBD2. Looked up from germline, CDR1 is SNHLY and CDR2 is FYNNEI. The trim removed 5 bases at V and 4 bases at J, leaving 9 bases unmatched. CDR3 length: 16 residues. In DNA form, the CDR3 reads TGTGCCAGCAGTAAAGGGGTAGCGGGAGGCTCAGATACGCAGTATTTT. Translated: CASSKGVAGGSDTQYF.

The chain has TRBV7-9 and TRBJ1-3; possibly TRBD1 for D (6 bases). Germline V lookup: CDR1 SEHNR, CDR2 FQNEAQ (reference sequence). Trimming took 5 bases from V and 0 from J, leaving 11 bases between them. CDR3 length equals 15 residues. This chain's CDR3 is CASSRGGGSGNTIYF. Here the CDR3 DNA reads TGTGCCAGCAGCCGAGGGGGGGGCTCTGGAAACACCATATATTTT.

In its sample, this clonotype was seen many times. V gene TRBV30 combines with J gene TRBJ2-5; no definite D call. The V end was cut by 0 bases, the J end by 4 bases, with 6 bases between. The CDR3 consists of 12 residues. Germline V gives CDR1 GTSNPN, CDR2 SVGIG (reference sequence). As DNA, the CDR3 is TGTGCCTGGAGTGTCCCAACAGAGACCCAGTACTTC. It yields the protein CAWSVPTETQYF.

The chain uses TRBV7-3 and TRBJ1-2; TRBD1 matches 8 bases. Per the germline V gene, CDR1 is SGHTA and CDR2 is FQGTGA. The V segment lost 4 bases and the J segment 3 bases; nucleotides outside the gene matches: 7. This CDR3 region has 15 residues. The CDR3 is CASSYQGAAYYGYTF. The CDR3 bases are TGTGCCAGCAGCTACCAGGGGGCCGCCTACTATGGCTACACCTTC.

Many counts were recorded for this clonotype. The J gene is TRBJ2-1, the V gene TRBV24-1; 14 bases are a match to TRBD2. This CDR3 has 16 residues. In germline, CDR1 is KGHDR, CDR2 SFDVKD. V was pared by 7 bases and J by 6 bases, with 7 bases of the junction left unmatched. The DNA of the CDR3 is TGTGCCACCAGCTCCGGACTAGCGGGGGGAGGCAATGAGCAGTTCTTC. Its translation: CATSSGLAGGGNEQFF.

This clonotype was recorded many times. The genes are TRBV5-1 and TRBJ1-1; 9 positions agree with TRBD1. CDR1 is SGHRS, CDR2 YFSETQ, per germline. The CDR3 has 14 residues. Trimming took 4 bases from V and 6 from J; bases not matched to a gene: 7. Here the CDR3 DNA reads TGCGCCAGCAGCCTCGGGACAGGGTCGGCTGAAGCTTTCTTT. Amino acid sequence: CASSLGTGSAEAFF.

Ten or more counts support this clonotype. The chain joins TRBV6-5 to TRBJ2-7; 10 bases fit TRBD2. Germline CDR1 MNHEY, CDR2 SVGAGI. The CDR3 covers 16 residues. The junction had 6 bases not matched to a gene; V was cut back by 2 bases and J by 2 bases. CDR3 coding DNA: TGTGCCAGCAGTTACCAAGCGGGAGGGTCTCCCTACGAGCAGTACTTC. This sequence encodes CASSYQAGGSPYEQYF.